This T cell receptor beta chain was sequenced during a study of T cells in Graves' hyperthyroidism and ophthalmopathy. This clonotype was seen repeatedly, ten times or more. Regions amplified from RNA transcripts were the TCR beta CDR3 regions. With the HTBI primer set, the TCR CDR3 went through a first round of RT-PCR. TCRdb fed the multiplex PCR reads into MiXCR, producing one record per CDR3 protein. The repertoire includes about 560,000 distinct CDR3 sequences, 16% of them detected once, and 15% to 20% sits in the top ten. The J segment lost 3 bases and the V segment lost 2 bases, leaving 10 bases of the junction unmatched. The CDR3 has 18 residues.

J is TRBJ1-2 and V is TRBV12-3 or TRBV12-4; TRBD1 agrees at 12 bases. The sequence derives from a woman in her late teens or twenties with Graves' hyperthyroidism. Sequenced material: blood. CDR3 nucleotide sequence: TGTGCCAGCAGTTTAAGAGGGGGACAGGGGGCAGGGGACTATGGCTACACCTTC. Encoded protein: CASSLRGGQGAGDYGYTF.